This T cell receptor (beta chain) was sequenced during a study of T cell repertoires in cytomegalovirus infection. In the study overall: CMV infection together with matching HLA type was indicated by public TCR beta signatures. Study-level findings and limits: CMV-specific TCR beta clonotypes restricted by HLA-C dominated the ex vivo response.

TCRdb reprocessed the reads via MiXCR and lists one record per CDR3 protein. Of around 120,000 distinct CDR3 sequences listed, roughly 9% were seen once; the top ten hold 10%. This clonotype has a count of ten or more. Antigen unknown. V was pared by 4 bases and J by 2 bases, with 16 bases between. Germline V lookup: CDR1 KGHDR, CDR2 SFDVKD. The CDR3 runs 16 residues. V gene TRBV24-1 combines with J gene TRBJ1-1; D not certain. What was sequenced was PBMCs. This sequence originates from a human donor in good health (CMV status not recorded). Some clones in this sample may be carry-over from other donors' samples. Written as DNA, the CDR3 is TGTGCCACCAGTGACTCAAATTACACCGAAAACACTGAAGCTTTCTTT. It is translated as CATSDSNYTENTEAFF.